The 6 T cell receptor beta chains given below trace back to one sample, sequenced in a study of T cell responses to AZD1222 COVID-19 vaccine. The method was immunoSEQ multiplex PCR; TCRdb's version includes in-frame clones alone and lacks a portion of them. The data show 120,000 or so clones, roughly 92% seen once. The specimen was peripheral blood, collected 28 days after the second AZD1222 dose. The receptors come from an adult who received the AZD1222 COVID-19 vaccine.

The gene calls are TRBV4-3 and TRBJ2-3; perhaps D is TRBD1 or TRBD2 (5 bases each). CDR3 size: 15 residues. In germline, CDR1 is LGHNA, CDR2 YSLEER. V lost 0 bases to trimming and J lost 2 bases, with 9 bases between them. The CDR3 loop reads CASSQEGRYTDTQYF. For the CDR3, the DNA is TGCGCCAGCAGCCAAGAGGGACGGTACACAGATACGCAGTATTTT.

CDR3 DNA sequence: TGTGCCAGCAGCACCATACTAGCGGGGTACGGGGAGCTGTTTTTT. Protein: CASSTILAGYGELFF. The chain has TRBV11-2 and TRBJ2-2; 10 positions agree with TRBD2. The CDR3 totals 15 residues. Germline V CDR1 and CDR2: SGHAT, FQNNGV. V was pared by 5 bases and J by 7 bases, with 7 bases of the junction left unmatched.

The chain uses TRBV3-1 (or the pseudogene TRBV3-2) and TRBJ2-7, with 9 bases aligning to TRBD2. The junction had 5 bases not matched to a gene; V was cut back by 6 bases and J by 5 bases. The CDR3 sequence is 13 residues long. Germline lookup yields CDR1 LGHDT and CDR2 YNNKEL (reference sequence). DNA for the CDR3: TGTGCCAGCAGAAAAGCGGGGGGCGACGAGCAGTACTTC. It is translated as CASRKAGGDEQYF.

V and J are TRBV25-1 and TRBJ2-1, with 9 bases fitting TRBD1. Trimming removed 4 bases from V and 1 base from J; junction bases left unmatched: 8. Germline V gene data show CDR1 as MGHDK and CDR2 as SYGVNS. This CDR3 is 17 amino acids long. The DNA for the CDR3 is TGTGCCAGCAGTGGTGCACAGGGGACAGGGTCCTACAATGAGCAGTTCTTC. This sequence encodes CASSGAQGTGSYNEQFF.

The chain uses TRBV2 and TRBJ2-5, with D possibly being TRBD1 (6 bases). The V gene lost 6 bases and the J gene lost 5 bases, with 10 bases spanning the gap. This CDR3 comprises 12 residues. The germline CDR1 and CDR2 sequences are SNHLY and FYNNEI. The CDR3: CASSFTGETQYF. The CDR3 bases are TGTGCCAGCAGCTTTACAGGGGAGACCCAGTACTTC. Looking up the rest from reference TRBV2 and TRBJ2-5 gives the full variable domain: EPEVTQTPSHQVTQMGQEVILRCVPISNHLYFYWYRQILGQKVEFLVSFYNNEISEKSEIFDDQFSVERPDGSNFTLKIRSTKLEDSAMYFCASSFTGETQYFGPGTRLLVL.

V usage is TRBV14 and J usage is TRBJ2-1; D perhaps matches TRBD1 (6 bases). V was clipped by 6 bases and J by 0 bases, with 12 bases between them. CDR1 is SGHDN, CDR2 FVKESK, per germline. This CDR3 is 15 amino acids long. CDR3 in amino acids: CASRSGASSYNEQFF. CDR3 DNA: TGTGCCAGCAGGTCAGGGGCGAGCTCCTACAATGAGCAGTTCTTC.